This TCR beta chain emerged from a study of OX40 agonist ivuxolimab in advanced cancers. Study background: Ivuxolimab, an agonist antibody against OX40 (CD134), was given to patients. Three patients got partial responses; one had hepatocellular carcinoma and two had cutaneous melanoma.

Findings and limits, study-wide: Averaging showed that CD8+ T cells had more expanded clones than CD4+ did. Certain nonresponders likewise exhibited a low normalized T-cell clonal expansion.

Sequencing was performed with immunoSEQ multiplex PCR; in TCRdb, only in-frame clones are kept and a portion is missing. The table lists under 100,000 clones, 83% of them singletons, with approximately 0.79% in the top ten. V was trimmed by 2 bases and J by 10 bases, leaving 9 bases between them. Germline CDR1 is SGHVS and CDR2 is FNYEAQ. This CDR3 has 12 residues. As regards this clone: Its antigen is not identified.

The sequence was collected from an adult with an advanced solid tumor such as melanoma, head and neck, liver or kidney cancer. The rearrangement uses TRBV7-6 and TRBJ2-1; D possibly corresponds to TRBD2 (6 bases). The sample consisted of CD4+ or CD8+ T cells sorted from blood, taken in a trial of the OX40 agonist ivuxolimab. CDR3 DNA sequence: TGTGCCAGCAGCTTAAGCGGGCCGGAGCAGTTCTTC. Translated, it gives CASSLSGPEQFF.